Presented here are 5 T cell receptor beta chains from one specimen sequenced in a study of shared clonotypes between healthy human individuals. Profiled with immunoSEQ multiplex PCR; TCRdb holds only in-frame clones, not every one. The sample has about 380,000 clones; approximately 97% are singletons. Sequencing was carried out using memory CD8+ T cells sorted from blood. The subset is: CD45RO+ cells pooled with CCR7-negative TemRA cells. The receptor source for this set is a man aged 30-40 years in good health.

V usage is TRBV19 and J usage is TRBJ2-3; a weak D match, TRBD2 (5 bases). The CDR3 length is 13 residues. Germline CDR1 and CDR2: LNHDA and SQIVND (reference sequence). The ends were cut back, 9 bases at V and 2 bases at J, with 12 bases in the middle. The CDR3 DNA reads TGTGCCAGCAATGGACTGTACACAGATACGCAGTATTTT. Residues: CASNGLYTDTQYF.

The rearrangement joins TRBV6-5 to TRBJ2-1, with 7 bases aligning to TRBD2. Trimming took 2 bases from V and 10 from J; bases not matched to a gene: 11. This CDR3 is built from 15 residues. CDR1 MNHEY and CDR2 SVGAGI come from the germline V gene. The CDR3 sequence is CASSYTQAGRHEQFF. DNA for the CDR3: TGTGCCAGCAGTTACACCCAAGCGGGAAGGCACGAGCAGTTCTTC.

V usage is TRBV11-2 and J usage is TRBJ2-7; D gene unclear. The CDR3 runs to 14 residues. Trimming pared 3 bases from V and 7 bases from J, leaving 16 bases between. Germline loops: CDR1 SGHAT, CDR2 FQNNGV. The DNA for the CDR3 is TGTGCCAGCAGCTTTTATCCTGGGTTGTGGGAGCAGTACTTC. Translating gives CASSFYPGLWEQYF. Full variable domain (rest looked up from reference TRBV11-2 and TRBJ2-7): EAGVAQSPRYKIIEKRQSVAFWCNPISGHATLYWYQQILGQGPKLLIQFQNNGVVDDSQLPKDRFSAERLKGVDSTLKIQPAKLEDSAVYLCASSFYPGLWEQYFGPGTRLTVT.

This chain connects TRBV27 to TRBJ2-1; 7 positions agree with TRBD2. This CDR3 has 14 amino acids. Germline V gene data show CDR1 as MNHEY and CDR2 as SMNVEV (reference sequence). Losses at the gene ends were 7 bases for V and 7 bases for J; bases not matched to a gene: 10. CDR3 sequence (DNA): TGTGCCAGCACCTTGGGAGGGCCCCAGAATGAGCAGTTCTTC. Its protein product is CASTLGGPQNEQFF.

V gene TRBV5-4 combines with J gene TRBJ1-2; tentatively, D is TRBD1 (6 bases). The CDR3 is 16 residues long. Looked up from germline, CDR1 is SGHNT and CDR2 is YYREEE (reference sequence). Deletions cut 0 bases from V and 6 bases from J, with 18 bases between. This CDR3 is CASSLGQGPGINGYTF. In nucleotides, the CDR3 is TGTGCCAGCAGCTTGGGTCAGGGGCCGGGAATTAATGGCTACACCTTC. Drawing the rest from reference TRBV5-4 and TRBJ1-2, the complete variable domain is ETGVTQSPTHLIKTRGQQVTLRCSSQSGHNTVSWYQQALGQGPQFIFQYYREEENGRGNFPPRFSGLQFPNYSSELNVNALELDDSALYLCASSLGQGPGINGYTFGSGTRLTVV.